This is a list of T cell receptor beta chains from one sample in a study of OX40 agonist ivuxolimab in advanced cancers. Produced via immunoSEQ multiplex PCR; TCRdb's table is partial and in-frame only. Of roughly 88,000 clones listed, about 87% were seen once; the top ten hold around 4.5%. The material sequenced was CD4+ or CD8+ T cells sorted from blood, taken in a trial of the OX40 agonist ivuxolimab. The source of these receptors is an adult with an advanced solid tumor such as melanoma, head and neck, liver or kidney cancer. The CDR3 runs from the conserved cysteine through the conserved F or W. D genes are given only for firm matches. Expanded clones are given a class, and other clones once, few, many or no size at all.

>14|TRBJ2-7|NA|TRBV7-2|NA
TGTGCCAGCAGCTTAATGAGGGGAGGCCACGAGCAGTACTTC
CASSLMRGGHEQYF
>14|TRBJ1-1|NA|TRBV10-3|NA
TGTGCCATCAGTGTCGGTACAGCGAACACTGAAGCTTTCTTT
CAISVGTANTEAFF
>12|TRBJ2-5|NA|TRBV7-6|NA
TGTGCCAGCAGCCTGATCCAAGAGACCCAGTACTTC
CASSLIQETQYF
>13|TRBJ1-2|few|TRBV5-1|NA
TGCGCCAGCAGCTTGGATGGAGAGTATGGCTACACCTTC
CASSLDGEYGYTF
>16|TRBJ1-2|NA|TRBV27|NA
TGTGCCAGCAGTCTCTCTCCAGGTCCGTTATACTATGGCTACACCTTC
CASSLSPGPLYYGYTF
>18|TRBJ1-4|NA|TRBV28|TRBD1
TGTGCCAGCAGTTCACCGGGACAGGGCCCCATTCTTAATGAAAAACTGTTTTTT
CASSSPGQGPILNEKLFF
>16|TRBJ1-1|few|TRBV6-5|NA
TGTGCCAGCAGTTACTCGGGGGGCGGGATGAACACTGAAGCTTTCTTT
CASSYSGGGMNTEAFF
>19|TRBJ2-2|NA|TRBV7-7|TRBD2
TGTGCCAGCAGCCCAGTGGGGACCCGACTAGCGGGAGAGTCCGGGGAGCTGTTTTTT
CASSPVGTRLAGESGELFF
>15|TRBJ1-2|NA|TRBV15|NA
TGTGCCACCAGCAACCTACAGGGTGCCAACTATGGCTACACCTTC
CATSNLQGANYGYTF
>13|TRBJ1-1|NA|TRBV19|NA
TGTGCCAGTAGTATCTTCCAGAACACTGAAGCTTTCTTT
CASSIFQNTEAFF
>15|TRBJ1-2|NA|TRBV19|NA
TGTGCCAGTAGTCGGAATCGGGGGGAGAACTATGGCTACACCTTC
CASSRNRGENYGYTF
>16|TRBJ2-2|NA|TRBV9|TRBD2
TGTGCCAGCAGCGTTACTAGCGGGGCGAACACCGGGGAGCTGTTTTTT
CASSVTSGANTGELFF
>15|TRBJ1-3|NA|TRBV7-2|NA
TGTGCCAGCACCCTCGCCGGAGGGATCGGAAACACCATATATTTT
CASTLAGGIGNTIYF
>15|TRBJ2-7|NA|TRBV5-4|NA
TGTGCCAGCAGCTTGGAAGGGATTAGGGCCTACGAGCAGTACTTC
CASSLEGIRAYEQYF
>15|TRBJ2-1|NA|TRBV6-4|TRBD2
TGTGCCAGCAGTGGACTAGCGGGAGGCAGGAATGAGCAGTTCTTC
CASSGLAGGRNEQFF
>18|TRBJ2-3|NA|TRBV14|TRBD2
TGTGCCAGCAGCCAAAGATTAGGGACTAGCGGTTCCACAGATACGCAGTATTTT
CASSQRLGTSGSTDTQYF
>15|TRBJ1-2|NA|TRBV6-1|NA
TGTGCCAGCAGTACCGGGCCAGAGGCCACCTATGGCTACACCTTC
CASSTGPEATYGYTF
>13|TRBJ1-3|NA|TRBV29-1|NA
TGCAGCGTGTCCCGGGCCGGGGAAAACACCATATATTTT
CSVSRAGENTIYF
>12|TRBJ1-1|NA|TRBV28|NA
TGTGCCAGCAGTATACAGGGAGCTGAAGCTTTCTTT
CASSIQGAEAFF
>18|TRBJ2-1|once|TRBV7-9|TRBD2
TGTGCCAGCAGCTTAATAGCGGGACCCTTAAGGTCCTACAATGAGCAGTTCTTC
CASSLIAGPLRSYNEQFF
>15|TRBJ2-4|NA|TRBV19|NA
TGTGCCAGTAGTCACGAGATCATAGCCAAAAACATTCAGTACTTC
CASSHEIIAKNIQYF
>13|TRBJ1-2|NA|TRBV6-5|TRBD1
TGTGCCAGCAGAGGGACAGGGAACTATGGCTACACCTTC
CASRGTGNYGYTF
>15|TRBJ1-5|once|TRBV6-5|TRBD1
TGTGCCAGCAGTTCAGGGGGCGCGGGGAATCAGCCCCAGCATTTT
CASSSGGAGNQPQHF
>11|TRBJ1-1|NA|TRBV27|NA
TGTGCCAGCACAAGCAACACTGAAGCTTTCTTT
CASTSNTEAFF
>13|TRBJ2-5|once|TRBV6-5|TRBD2
TGTGCCAGTGAGGCTAGCGGACAAGAGACCCAGTACTTC
CASEASGQETQYF
>15|TRBJ2-1|once|TRBV5-1|TRBD1
TGCGCCAGCAGCTTGACAGGGGGCGGACTCCATGAGCAGTTCTTC
CASSLTGGGLHEQFF
>18|TRBJ2-3|NA|TRBV28|NA
TGTGCCAGCAGTTTACTCCGACGGGCGTCAGGTGGCACAGATACGCAGTATTTT
CASSLLRRASGGTDTQYF